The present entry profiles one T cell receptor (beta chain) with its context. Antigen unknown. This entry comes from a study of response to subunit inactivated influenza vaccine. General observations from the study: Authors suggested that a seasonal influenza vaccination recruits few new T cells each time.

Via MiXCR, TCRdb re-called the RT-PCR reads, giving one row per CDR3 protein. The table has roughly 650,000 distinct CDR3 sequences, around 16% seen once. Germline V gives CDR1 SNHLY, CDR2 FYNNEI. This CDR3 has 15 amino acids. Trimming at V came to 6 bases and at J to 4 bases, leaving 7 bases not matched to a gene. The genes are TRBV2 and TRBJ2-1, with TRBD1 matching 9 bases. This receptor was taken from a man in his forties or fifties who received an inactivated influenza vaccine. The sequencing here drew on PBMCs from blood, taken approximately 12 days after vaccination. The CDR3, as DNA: TGTGCCAGCAGGGCCGGGACAGGGACTTACAATGAGCAGTTCTTC. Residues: CASRAGTGTYNEQFF.